Included here is one TCR beta chain sequence, with context. These data are taken from a study of T cell changes during pregnancy in multiple sclerosis. The repertoire was sequenced with immunoSEQ multiplex PCR; TCRdb's copy has only in-frame clones and lacks some. The profile shows about 49,000 clones, roughly 92% of them singletons. The receptor comes from a female donor in good health, enrolled as a control in a pregnancy study. Sequenced material: CD4+ T cells from peripheral blood mononuclear cells, taken in the second trimester of pregnancy.

CDR3 amino acids: CASARDSGNTIYF. In DNA, the CDR3 is TGTGCCAGCGCGCGGGACTCTGGAAACACCATATATTTT. The chain employs TRBV7-3 and TRBJ1-3, with D uncertain. The germline gives CDR1 SGHTA, CDR2 FQGTGA. This CDR3 comprises 13 residues. Trimming shortened V by 8 bases and J by 0 bases, and 8 bases separated the two germline ends.